This is a list of T cell receptor beta chains from one sample in a study of T-cell memory formation after mild COVID-19. Each CDR3 protein gets one entry after TCRdb re-called the 5' RACE reads with MiXCR. The repertoire holds roughly 310,000 distinct CDR3 sequences, with 15% to 20% as singletons. The sequencing input was PBMCs or a T cell subset sorted from them (not recorded which). The receptors come from a man aged 18 to 29 who had mild COVID-19 (a few samples of this study predate the infection). Cell type and time point are not known. Both conserved end residues are part of each CDR3. A D gene is named only where the DNA matches it firmly. Clone size is stated in some rows and not others, as once, few, many or a class when expanded.

j_call	d_call	clone_size	v_call	cdr3_nt	cdr3_aa
TRBJ2-7	-	-	TRBV20-1	TGCAGTGCTAGTCGTTTGTACGAGCAGTACTTC	CSASRLYEQYF
TRBJ2-5	-	-	TRBV5-8	TGTGCCAGCAGCTTCAGTCTAAGGAAGACCCAGTACTTC	CASSFSLRKTQYF
TRBJ1-1	TRBD1	-	TRBV5-1	TGCGCCAGCAGCAGAAACCCGGGACAGGGGCCGCTGAACACTGAAGCTTTCTTT	CASSRNPGQGPLNTEAFF
TRBJ2-1	-	-	TRBV7-9	TGTGCCAGCAGCCGTCCCCCCGGCCATGAGCAGTTCTTC	CASSRPPGHEQFF
TRBJ1-1	-	-	TRBV28	TGTGCCAGTCTGGGGCCGGTGAACACTGAAGCTTTCTTT	CASLGPVNTEAFF
TRBJ1-6	-	-	TRBV28	TGTGCCAGCAGTTTTCCGGGACTTACTAATTCACCCCTCCACTTT	CASSFPGLTNSPLHF
TRBJ2-5	-	-	TRBV24-1	TGTGCCACCAGTGATTTTACGGGGGCCTGGGAGACCCAGTACTTC	CATSDFTGAWETQYF
TRBJ2-4	-	few	TRBV7-2	TGTGCCAGCAGCTTAAAGCCCGGGGACAAGTACTTC	CASSLKPGDKYF
TRBJ2-1	-	-	TRBV20-1	TGCAGTCGGTGGGGGACGCTCGATGGGAATGAGCAGTTCTTC	CSRWGTLDGNEQFF
TRBJ2-3	TRBD2	medium-sized	TRBV4-2	TGTGCCAGCAGCCAAGCACTAGCGGGGGGTACAGATACGCAGTATTTT	CASSQALAGGTDTQYF
TRBJ2-3	-	-	TRBV7-6	TGTGCCAGCAGCGATAGGGGGGACATCACAGATACGCAGTATTTT	CASSDRGDITDTQYF
TRBJ2-3	TRBD1	-	TRBV24-1	TGTGCCACCAGTGATTCGCCCGGGACAGGGCTGCCAGATACGCAGTATTTT	CATSDSPGTGLPDTQYF
TRBJ1-1	-	few	TRBV9	TGTGCCAGCAGCGCCCTTGGGGCACCGAACACTGAAGCTTTCTTT	CASSALGAPNTEAFF
TRBJ2-3	TRBD1	-	TRBV7-3	TGTGCCAGCAGCTTAAGGACCGGGACAGGGGTATCCACAGATACGCAGTATTTT	CASSLRTGTGVSTDTQYF
TRBJ2-6	TRBD1	-	TRBV20-1	TGCAGTGCTAGAGGGGACAGGGCATCCAACGTCCTGACTTTC	CSARGDRASNVLTF
TRBJ1-2	-	-	TRBV5-1	TGCGCCAGCAGCTTAAGTGTTGAGGGCCGTGGCTACACCTTC	CASSLSVEGRGYTF
TRBJ1-2	-	few	TRBV12-3/TRBV12-4	TGTGCCAGCAGTTTCGGGCCCGGAGGCTATGGCTACACCTTC	CASSFGPGGYGYTF
TRBJ2-5	TRBD2	-	TRBV3-1	TGTGCCAGCAGCCCAATTAGGGAGGGGTCGGGAGAGAACCAGTACTTC	CASSPIREGSGENQYF
TRBJ2-3	TRBD2	many	TRBV20-1	TGCAGTGCTAGCGGGGGGGGCACAGATACGCAGTATTTT	CSASGGGTDTQYF
TRBJ2-1	-	few	TRBV7-9	TGTGCCAGCAGTTCTAGCTGGGGGCCGAGCAATGAGCAGTTCTTC	CASSSSWGPSNEQFF
TRBJ2-5	-	few	TRBV4-1	TGCGCCAGCAGCCAAGACGGGGCAGGGGAAGAGACCCAGTACTTC	CASSQDGAGEETQYF
TRBJ1-1	TRBD1	-	TRBV9	TGTGCCAGCAGCGTAGACGATCATAGATCAGGGGGAGCTTTCTTT	CASSVDDHRSGGAFF
TRBJ1-1	-	few	TRBV2	TGTGCCAGCGGACCGGACGGGGGGAACACTGAAGCTTTCTTT	CASGPDGGNTEAFF
TRBJ2-5	-	few	TRBV10-3	TGTGCCATCAGTGAGGCCAGGGTCCAAGAGACCCAGTACTTC	CAISEARVQETQYF